Presented here are 11 T cell receptor beta chains from one specimen sequenced in a study of blood T cell repertoires in COVID-19 (dated by TCRdb to 2018 to 2021). The receptor library was made with the immunoSEQ multiplex PCR assay. As stored in TCRdb, this immuneACCESS dataset retains in-frame rearrangements with V and J assigned. A fraction of the clones does not appear; measured against another copy, unresolved V genes explain less than half of the discrepancy, and the remainder lacks a known reason. Counted in this sample were a few hundred thousand clones; roughly 84% of them appeared once. The ten top clones hold roughly 3.1% of the sample. Sequencing used peripheral blood. The receptors come from a woman under 30 with acute or convalescent COVID-19.

This clone has only a few counts. The same CDR3 can be traced to other DNA sequences in this sample. This chain links TRBV27 with TRBJ2-7; possibly TRBD2 for D (6 bases). With 3 bases removed from V and 1 base from J, the gap between germline ends came to 10 bases. Germline V gene lookup returns CDR1 MNHEY and CDR2 SMNVEV (reference sequence). The CDR3 has 14 residues. The DNA for the CDR3 is TGTGCCAGCAGTTTGGGAGGACTGTCCTACGAGCAGTACTTC. It translates to CASSLGGLSYEQYF.

CDR3 sequence (DNA): TGTGCCAGCAGTTGGGCCGACAGGACCTCTGGAAACACCATATATTTT. Translated, it gives CASSWADRTSGNTIYF. The chain carries TRBV5-6 and TRBJ1-3, with D possibly being TRBD1 (6 bases). This CDR3 is built from 16 residues. Germline CDR1 and CDR2: SGHDT and YYEEEE. Trimming shortened V by 5 bases and J by 0 bases, and 15 bases separated the two germline ends. Full variable domain (remainder filled in from reference TRBV5-6 and TRBJ1-3): DAGVTQSPTHLIKTRGQQVTLRCSPKSGHDTVSWYQQALGQGPQFIFQYYEEEERQRGNFPDRFSGHQFPNYSSELNVNALLLGDSALYLCASSWADRTSGNTIYFGEGSWLTVV.

The genes are TRBV28 and TRBJ1-5; 8 bases map to TRBD1. Germline CDR1 reads MDHEN; CDR2 reads SYDVKM. This CDR3 contains 19 residues. The ends lost 1 base at V and 1 base at J; junction bases unmatched: 12. CDR3: CASSLFSDRVFGSNQPQHF. In DNA form, the CDR3 reads TGTGCCAGCAGTTTATTCTCGGACAGGGTGTTTGGCAGCAATCAGCCCCAGCATTTT.

The J gene is TRBJ2-7, the V gene TRBV15; D gene unclear. Germline V CDR1 and CDR2: LNHNV, YYDKDF (reference sequence). There are 16 residues in the CDR3. With 0 bases removed from V and 0 bases from J, the gap between germline ends came to 12 bases. DNA of the CDR3: TGTGCCACCAGCAGAGAAGCCTCACTCCTCTCCTACGAGCAGTACTTC. Its translation: CATSREASLLSYEQYF.

The chain employs TRBV4-1 and TRBJ2-1; the D gene is possibly TRBD2 (5 bases). CDR3 length: 15 residues. V lost 0 bases and J 9 bases, leaving 15 bases between the germline ends. The germline V gene encodes CDR1 MGHRA and CDR2 YSYEKL. This CDR3 is CASSQDPSPAGEQFF. The CDR3 nucleotides read TGCGCCAGCAGCCAAGACCCTAGCCCAGCCGGTGAGCAGTTCTTC.

In its sample, this clone was seen a few times. V and J are TRBV28 and TRBJ1-1; a weak D match, TRBD1 (5 bases). Germline V CDR1 and CDR2: MDHEN, SYDVKM. Trimming removed 6 bases from V and 0 bases from J, with 17 bases in between. The CDR3 covers 16 residues. The CDR3 reads CASRPNDGTMNTEAFF. The CDR3 nucleotides read TGTGCCAGCAGGCCGAATGACGGGACTATGAACACTGAAGCTTTCTTT.

This clone was counted a single time. The genes are TRBV27 and TRBJ2-4; no clear D. V lost 9 bases and J 5 bases, leaving 14 bases between the germline ends. CDR1 and CDR2 (germline): MNHEY, SMNVEV (reference sequence). CDR3 length: 13 amino acids. CDR3 DNA sequence: TGTGCCAGTAGTCAGGCTATACAAAACATTCAGTACTTC. Residues: CASSQAIQNIQYF.

This clone was found once. The rearrangement uses TRBV2 and TRBJ1-5; no clear D gene. The CDR3 runs 12 residues. Germline loops: CDR1 SNHLY, CDR2 FYNNEI. Trimming removed 7 bases at V and 5 bases at J, with 9 bases between. Here the CDR3 reads CASNDGYQPQHF. DNA of the CDR3: TGTGCCAGCAACGACGGGTATCAGCCCCAGCATTTT.

The chain is built from TRBV18 and TRBJ1-5; no clear D. This CDR3 has 14 amino acids. Trimming left V 3 bases short and J 7 bases short, with 13 bases between. The germline CDR1 and CDR2 sequences are KGHSH and LQKENI. The CDR3 is CASSPAVRGQPQHF. CDR3 bases: TGTGCCAGCTCACCGGCGGTGCGGGGACAGCCCCAGCATTTT.

The chain has TRBV7-9 and TRBJ1-2, with 7 bases lining up with TRBD1. The CDR3 covers 13 residues. Germline V gives CDR1 SEHNR, CDR2 FQNEAQ (reference sequence). J gave up 5 bases and V 5 bases, and 5 bases lay outside the gene matches. The CDR3 here is CASSPGQVYGYTF. CDR3 DNA: TGTGCCAGCAGCCCAGGACAGGTATATGGCTACACCTTC.

The genes are TRBV30 and TRBJ2-1; D uncertain. The V gene's germline CDR1 is GTSNPN and CDR2 SVGIG (reference sequence). The CDR3 is 11 residues long. V was trimmed by 3 bases and J by 7 bases, leaving 7 bases between them. The DNA of the CDR3 is TGTGCCTGGAGCCTATCGAATGAGCAGTTCTTC. This translates into CAWSLSNEQFF.